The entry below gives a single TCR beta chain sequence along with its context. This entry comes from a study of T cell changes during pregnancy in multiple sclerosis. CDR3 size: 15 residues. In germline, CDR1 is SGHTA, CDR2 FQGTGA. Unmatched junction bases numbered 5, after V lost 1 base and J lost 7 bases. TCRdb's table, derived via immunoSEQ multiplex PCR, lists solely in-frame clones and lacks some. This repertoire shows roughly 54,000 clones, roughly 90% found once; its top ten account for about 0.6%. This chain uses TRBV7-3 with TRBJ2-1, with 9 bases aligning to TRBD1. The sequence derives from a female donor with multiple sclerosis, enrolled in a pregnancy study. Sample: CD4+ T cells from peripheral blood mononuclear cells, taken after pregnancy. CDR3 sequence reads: CASSLNAGTGNEQFF. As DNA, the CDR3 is TGTGCCAGCAGCTTAAACGCCGGGACAGGGAATGAGCAGTTCTTC.